Shown below are 22 T cell receptor beta chains from a single sample sequenced in a study of cytomegalovirus exposure and HLA in healthy donors. The PCR was carried out with 60 Vbeta primers and 13 Jbeta primers. Clones were read by immunoSEQ multiplex PCR, and TCRdb kept only the in-frame ones, dropping some. The sample lists tens of thousands of clones; more than 65% were seen once. The sample consisted of PBMCs. The receptor source for this set is a girl aged 2-10 years in good health and CMV-seropositive.

V usage is TRBV5-1 and J usage is TRBJ1-2; tentatively, D is TRBD1 (6 bases). The CDR3 extends over 17 amino acids. V lost 4 bases and J lost 4, with 23 bases in between. Germline V gives CDR1 SGHRS, CDR2 YFSETQ. CDR3 sequence: CASSPSAGAGRIYGYTF. DNA for the CDR3: TGCGCCAGCAGCCCAAGTGCGGGGGCGGGGAGGATCTATGGCTACACCTTC.

This chain uses TRBV10-2 with TRBJ2-3; 7 bases are a match to TRBD1. Germline V gives CDR1 WSHSY, CDR2 SAAADI. V lost 7 bases, J lost 3 bases, and 4 bases stayed unmatched. The CDR3 totals 13 residues. The CDR3, as DNA: TGCGCCAGCAACAGGGGAATGACAGATACGCAGTATTTT. Protein product: CASNRGMTDTQYF.

V gene TRBV27 combines with J gene TRBJ2-1; 12 nucleotides match TRBD2. The V gene's germline CDR1 is MNHEY and CDR2 SMNVEV (reference sequence). Trimming took 3 bases from V and 9 from J; bases not matched to a gene: 6. This CDR3 is 15 amino acids long. The CDR3 sequence: CASSFQSTSGSEQFF. The CDR3 nucleotides read TGTGCCAGCAGTTTCCAATCGACTAGCGGGAGTGAGCAGTTCTTC.

The chain combines TRBV28 with TRBJ2-7; 12 bases agree with TRBD2. This CDR3 region has 13 residues. Per the germline V gene, CDR1 is MDHEN and CDR2 is SYDVKM. The V gene end was trimmed by 6 bases and the J gene end by 6 bases; junction bases not matched to a gene: 3. The CDR3 reads CASRTSGSFEQYF. In DNA form, the CDR3 reads TGTGCCAGCAGGACTAGCGGGAGTTTCGAGCAGTACTTC.

The chain uses TRBV10-1 and TRBJ1-1; 8 nucleotides align to TRBD1. J lost 8 bases, V lost 3 bases, and 5 bases had no gene match. Germline values: CDR1 WNHNN, CDR2 SYGVQD (reference sequence). The CDR3 sequence is 13 residues long. The CDR3 loop reads CASSDRGPEEAFF. CDR3 nucleotide sequence: TGCGCCAGCAGTGACAGGGGGCCGGAAGAAGCTTTCTTT.

V usage is TRBV30 and J usage is TRBJ2-6; D is uncertain. Germline CDR1 reads GTSNPN; CDR2 reads SVGIG (reference sequence). CDR3 size: 14 residues. V lost 3 bases to trimming and J lost 4 bases, with 10 bases between them. CDR3 nucleotides: TGTGCCTGGAGCCCTCCCCCCGGGGCCAACGTCCTGACTTTC. Translated, it gives CAWSPPPGANVLTF.

For this clone: The junction differs from germline at one of its ends, possibly a read error. The chain is built from TRBV6-1 and TRBJ2-7; tentatively, D is TRBD2 (6 bases). The CDR3 has 16 residues. The germline CDR1 and CDR2 sequences are MNHNS and SASEGT. The CDR3 DNA reads TGTGCCAGCAGTGAACGCCCCGGGACTGGCTCCCACGAGCAGTACTTC. This encodes CASSERPGTGSHEQYF.

The chain employs TRBV25-1 and TRBJ2-1; 11 positions agree with TRBD2. The CDR3 is made up of 15 amino acids. V shed 6 bases, J shed 10 bases, and the junction held 11 bases outside the gene matches. Germline values: CDR1 MGHDK, CDR2 SYGVNS. CDR3 in amino acids: CASSDDTSGSREQFF. The DNA for the CDR3 is TGTGCCAGCAGCGATGATACTAGCGGGAGTAGGGAGCAGTTCTTC. Supplemented by reference TRBV25-1 and TRBJ2-1, the full variable domain reads EADIYQTPRYLVIGTGKKITLECSQTMGHDKMYWYQQDPGMELHLIHYSYGVNSTEKGDLSSESTVSRIRTEHFPLTLESARPSHTSQYLCASSDDTSGSREQFFGPGTRLTVL.

The CDR3 sequence: CASSGGTGGSGNTIYF. CDR3 coding DNA: TGTGCCAGCAGCGGGGGGACAGGGGGCTCTGGAAACACCATATATTTT. The V call is TRBV9, the J call TRBJ1-3, with 11 bases lining up with TRBD1. The CDR3 is 16 amino acids. The V gene end was trimmed by 3 bases and the J gene end by 0 bases; junction bases not matched to a gene: 2. Germline V gives CDR1 SGDLS, CDR2 YYNGEE.

The V and J genes are TRBV4-2 and TRBJ2-3, with 9 bases lining up with TRBD2. The CDR3 is 17 residues long. V lost 0 bases to trimming and J lost 5 bases; unmatched junction nucleotides: 9. Looked up from germline, CDR1 is LGHNA and CDR2 is YNFKEQ. The CDR3 coding sequence is TGTGCCAGCAGCCAAGATTGGACTAGCGTAAGTTTAGATACGCAGTATTTT. This codes for CASSQDWTSVSLDTQYF.

Only a few counts were recorded for this clone. The genes are TRBV6-6 and TRBJ2-7; 11 bases map to TRBD2. With V trimmed by 6 bases and J by 1 base, 5 bases remained unmatched. Germline CDR1 is MNHNY and CDR2 is SVGAGI (reference sequence). The CDR3 contains 15 residues. The CDR3 protein is CASSSGTSGSYEQYF. The CDR3 nucleotides read TGTGCCAGCAGCTCAGGGACTAGCGGTTCCTACGAGCAGTACTTC.

In DNA, the CDR3 is TGCGCCAGCAGCCAAGGCCGAAGCGGGACCCTCGAATTGGACGAGCAGTACTTC. Translated, it gives CASSQGRSGTLELDEQYF. This sequence joins TRBV4-3 and TRBJ2-7; the match to TRBD2 covers 7 bases. Trimming at V came to 1 base and at J to 5 bases, leaving 17 bases not matched to a gene. CDR3 size: 18 residues. Germline V CDR1 and CDR2: LGHNA, YSLEER.

The chain is built from TRBV6-5 and TRBJ2-2; unclear D gene. Trimming cost V 0 bases and J 2 bases, with 7 bases left between them. CDR1 and CDR2 from the germline V gene are MNHEY and SVGAGI. The CDR3 loop spans 15 amino acids. The CDR3 DNA sequence: TGTGCCAGCAGTTACTCCGGAGAAAACACCGGGGAGCTGTTTTTT. Its protein is CASSYSGENTGELFF.

V usage is TRBV6-4 and J usage is TRBJ2-2; 7 positions match TRBD1. Germline values: CDR1 MRHNA, CDR2 SNTAGT. Germline trimming cut 6 bases from V and 3 bases from J; bases unmatched to any gene: 4. The CDR3 extends over 14 amino acids. The CDR3 protein is CASSSQGDTGELFF. The DNA for the CDR3 is TGTGCCAGCAGCTCCCAGGGGGACACCGGGGAGCTGTTTTTT.

The rearrangement links TRBV5-6 to TRBJ1-3; D is perhaps TRBD1 (5 bases). CDR1 and CDR2 from the germline V gene are SGHDT and YYEEEE. Deletions cut 0 bases from V and 2 bases from J, with 6 bases between. This CDR3 spans 14 amino acids. CDR3 DNA sequence: TGTGCCAGCAGCTTGGGGGGCGCTGGAAACACCATATATTTT. It encodes CASSLGGAGNTIYF.

This clone was seen only once. CDR3 bases: TGCAGCGTTGGACAGTACTATGGCTACACCTTC. As protein: CSVGQYYGYTF. The chain links TRBV29-1 to TRBJ1-2, with a tentative D call TRBD1 (5 bases). This CDR3 contains 11 residues. V dropped 4 bases and J dropped 3 bases, with 6 bases sitting between them. The germline V gene encodes CDR1 SQVTM and CDR2 ANQGSEA.

This chain's CDR3 is CASSWTGAVAGELFF. The CDR3 DNA reads as TGTGCCAGCAGTTGGACAGGGGCGGTTGCCGGGGAGCTGTTTTTT. The J gene is TRBJ2-2, the V gene TRBV7-2; 9 bases fit TRBD1. CDR3 length: 15 amino acids. CDR1 is SGHTA and CDR2 is FQGNSA in the germline V gene. Trimming at V came to 6 bases and at J to 6 bases, leaving 8 bases not matched to a gene.

This chain uses TRBV29-1 with TRBJ2-1, with D unresolved. CDR3 size: 10 residues. From germline, CDR1 is SQVTM and CDR2 ANQGSEA. The V end was cut by 5 bases, the J end by 9 bases, with 8 bases between. The CDR3 bases are TGCAGCGTTCGTACTATTGAGCAGTTCTTC. As protein: CSVRTIEQFF.

The V call is TRBV2, the J call TRBJ1-5, with D unresolved. Trimming left V 3 bases short and J 0 bases short, with 15 bases between. The CDR3 has 17 amino acids. CDR1 and CDR2 (germline): SNHLY, FYNNEI. The CDR3 DNA follows: TGTGCCAGCAGTGAGGGGAGGAAACCGTATAGCAATCAGCCCCAGCATTTT. Its protein is CASSEGRKPYSNQPQHF.

This chain links TRBV2 with TRBJ2-3, with 14 bases that match TRBD2. CDR3 length: 17 amino acids. V dropped 6 bases and J dropped 2; count of bases not matched to a gene: 7. From germline, CDR1 is SNHLY and CDR2 FYNNEI. The CDR3, as DNA: TGTGCCAGCAGGTTAGGACTAGCGGGAGGCCTCACAGATACGCAGTATTTT. It codes for CASRLGLAGGLTDTQYF.

This clone came up a few times. J is TRBJ2-3 and V is TRBV19; no firm D call. Trimming pared 5 bases from V and 0 bases from J, leaving 12 bases between. Germline assignment: CDR1 LNHDA and CDR2 SQIVND (reference sequence). The CDR3 is 15 residues long. The CDR3, as DNA: TGTGCCAGTAGTCCTTGGCGGTCTAGCACAGATACGCAGTATTTT. Encoded protein: CASSPWRSSTDTQYF.

The V and J genes are TRBV27 and TRBJ1-4; D gene ambiguous. V was clipped by 5 bases and J by 4 bases, with 11 bases between them. CDR3 length: 14 residues. Germline CDR1 MNHEY, CDR2 SMNVEV (reference sequence). The CDR3 loop reads CASSRNADNEKLFF. DNA of the CDR3: TGTGCCAGCAGTCGCAACGCGGATAATGAAAAACTGTTTTTT.